The T cell receptor beta chain described here comes from a study of cytomegalovirus exposure and HLA in healthy donors. General study results and limits: An apparent linkage of common viral pathogens to several of the most significant clusters emerged in a later analysis.

In germline, CDR1 is LNHNV, CDR2 YYDKDF (reference sequence). This CDR3 region has 16 residues. Losses at the gene ends were 0 bases for V and 5 bases for J; bases not matched to a gene: 9. The PCR was carried out with 60 Vbeta primers and 13 Jbeta primers. Assay used: immunoSEQ multiplex PCR; TCRdb lists only in-frame clones, some missing. The sample shows 150,000 to 200,000 clones, approximately 80% of them seen only once. On this clone itself: Its cognate antigen is unknown.

Sequencing was performed on PBMCs. The chain employs TRBV15 and TRBJ2-7; 8 nucleotides align to TRBD1. This receptor was taken from a woman aged 30 to 39 in good health and CMV-seronegative. The DNA of the CDR3 is TGTGCCACCAGCAGAGATTGGGACAGGTCAGGGGACGAGCAGTACTTC. Residues: CATSRDWDRSGDEQYF.